These 27 T cell receptor beta chains came from one sample sequenced in a study of technical replicates of blood from a handful of donors. Data came from immunoSEQ multiplex PCR; TCRdb stores just in-frame clones and leaves some out. The table lists 65,000 to 85,000 clones, approximately 94% of them singletons, with about 0.4% in the top ten. The material sequenced was T cells isolated from PBMCs. These receptors originate from a human donor in good health.

The chain joins TRBV29-1 to TRBJ2-1; D is possibly TRBD2 (5 bases). The CDR3 totals 12 residues. Germline loops: CDR1 SQVTM, CDR2 ANQGSEA. V lost 3 bases, J lost 10 bases, and 13 bases lay in between. CDR3 loop: CSVESGRGEQFF. In DNA, the CDR3 is TGCAGCGTTGAGAGTGGGAGAGGAGAGCAGTTCTTC.

The chain recombines TRBV5-6 with TRBJ1-1, with TRBD1 matching over 7 bases. The V gene end was trimmed by 3 bases and the J gene end by 4 bases; junction bases not matched to a gene: 6. This CDR3 is 14 amino acids long. Germline V gene data show CDR1 as SGHDT and CDR2 as YYEEEE. CDR3: CASSSYRGGTEAFF. CDR3 in DNA: TGTGCCAGCAGCTCATACAGGGGAGGCACTGAAGCTTTCTTT.

The rearrangement links TRBV29-1 to TRBJ1-2, with D perhaps matching TRBD1 (6 bases). CDR3 size: 13 residues. V lost 7 bases and J lost 5, with 17 bases in between. Germline V lookup: CDR1 SQVTM, CDR2 ANQGSEA. The CDR3 sequence: CSALPGQQYGYTF. CDR3 in DNA: TGCAGCGCCCTTCCGGGACAACAGTATGGCTACACCTTC.

V and J are TRBV4-1 and TRBJ2-2; 10 bases fit TRBD2. The V gene's germline CDR1 is MGHRA and CDR2 YSYEKL. The length of the CDR3 is 20 residues. Trimming cost V 1 base and J 0 bases; bases outside gene matches: 11. CDR3 sequence reads: CASSQVGVLAGVANTGELFF. CDR3 coding DNA: TGCGCCAGCAGCCAAGTGGGAGTTCTAGCGGGAGTTGCGAACACCGGGGAGCTGTTTTTT.

This chain links TRBV5-6 with TRBJ1-6; TRBD1 aligns across 8 bases. The CDR3 loop spans 14 amino acids. V dropped 3 bases and J dropped 5; count of bases not matched to a gene: 1. CDR1 and CDR2 (germline): SGHDT, YYEEEE. Here the CDR3 DNA reads TGTGCCAGCAGCTGGACAGGGCATAATTCACCCCTCCACTTT. This translates into CASSWTGHNSPLHF.

This clone was detected a few times. The chain recombines TRBV9 with TRBJ1-1, with D possibly being TRBD1 (5 bases). This CDR3 spans 15 amino acids. Trimming shortened V by 3 bases and J by 4 bases, and 16 bases separated the two germline ends. Germline V gives CDR1 SGDLS, CDR2 YYNGEE. In DNA, the CDR3 is TGTGCCAGCAGCGCCTCACTGATGGGGGGCACTGAAGCTTTCTTT. It yields the protein CASSASLMGGTEAFF.

The rearrangement links TRBV28 to TRBJ1-1; no definite D call. The CDR3 is made up of 13 amino acids. Trimming stripped 5 bases from V and 8 bases from J, with 15 bases between. In germline, CDR1 is MDHEN, CDR2 SYDVKM. The CDR3: CASSPETRREAFF. In nucleotides, the CDR3 is TGTGCCAGCAGTCCAGAGACCCGGAGGGAAGCTTTCTTT.

This chain joins TRBV27 and TRBJ2-7, with D perhaps matching TRBD1 (6 bases). The CDR3 sequence is 14 residues long. V gave up 2 bases and J gave up 3 bases, with 11 bases separating them. CDR1 and CDR2 from the germline V gene are MNHEY and SMNVEV (reference sequence). In nucleotides, the CDR3 is TGTGCCAGCAGTTTACGGGACACCAACTACGAGCAGTACTTC. Translation gives CASSLRDTNYEQYF.

The chain uses TRBV19 and TRBJ2-3; D ambiguous. Germline CDR1 is LNHDA and CDR2 is SQIVND (reference sequence). This CDR3 has 14 amino acids. The V and J ends lost 7 bases and 3 bases respectively, with 14 bases between them. CDR3 in amino acids: CASTLTSATDTQYF. The CDR3 DNA sequence: TGTGCCAGTACCCTAACGAGTGCAACAGATACGCAGTATTTT. The complete variable domain, with remaining parts taken from reference TRBV19 and TRBJ2-3, reads DGGITQSPKYLFRKEGQNVTLSCEQNLNHDAMYWYRQDPGQGLRLIYYSQIVNDFQKGDIAEGYSVSREKKESFPLTVTSAQKNPTAFYLCASTLTSATDTQYFGPGTRLTVL.

The table lists this clone with a count of one. The DNA of the CDR3 is TGTGCCAGCAGCTTTAAGCAGCGTTATGGGAATCCAGCGGGAGATGAGCAGTTCTTC. Translation: CASSFKQRYGNPAGDEQFF. V and J are TRBV5-4 and TRBJ2-1; 8 bases line up with TRBD2. Unmatched junction bases numbered 21, after V lost 2 bases and J lost 8 bases. From germline, CDR1 is SGHNT and CDR2 YYREEE (reference sequence). The length of the CDR3 is 19 residues.

This sequence joins TRBV6-6 and TRBJ1-3; D is unresolved. CDR3 length equals 12 residues. The V end lost 9 bases, the J end lost 4 bases, and 10 bases lay between the germline ends. CDR1 is MNHNY, CDR2 SVGAGI, per germline (reference sequence). The CDR3 bases are TGTGCCAGTTCGACGGGGGGAAACACCATATATTTT. Translated, it gives CASSTGGNTIYF.

V usage is TRBV13 and J usage is TRBJ1-1; D unresolved. Germline assignment: CDR1 PRHDT and CDR2 FYEKMQ (reference sequence). Trimming stripped 7 bases from V and 0 bases from J, with 15 bases between. The CDR3 is made up of 15 amino acids. CDR3 in amino acids: CASTKNRGLNTEAFF. The DNA of the CDR3 is TGTGCCAGCACCAAAAATAGAGGGCTGAACACTGAAGCTTTCTTT.

The chain couples TRBV30 to TRBJ1-5, with 11 nucleotides matching TRBD1. The J segment lost 1 base and the V segment lost 3 bases, leaving 5 bases of the junction unmatched. CDR1 GTSNPN and CDR2 SVGIG come from the germline V gene (reference sequence). The CDR3 spans 16 residues. The CDR3 here is CAWSRRTGGSNQPQHF. For the CDR3, the DNA is TGTGCCTGGAGCCGGAGGACAGGGGGCAGCAATCAGCCCCAGCATTTT.

This chain links TRBV6-5 with TRBJ1-5, with TRBD1 as a possible D gene (5 bases). Trimming removed 2 bases at V and 4 bases at J, with 12 bases between. This CDR3 spans 15 amino acids. Per germline, CDR1 MNHEY and CDR2 SVGAGI. The CDR3: CASSYPSRQNQPQHF. The CDR3 nucleotides are TGTGCCAGCAGTTACCCTAGTAGACAGAATCAGCCCCAGCATTTT.

V and J are TRBV13 and TRBJ2-4; D is possibly TRBD1 (6 bases). Germline V gene sequence: CDR1 PRHDT, CDR2 FYEKMQ (reference sequence). The CDR3 contains 14 residues. V was clipped by 3 bases and J by 7 bases, with 13 bases between them. The CDR3 DNA follows: TGTGCCAGCAGCTTGGCAGGGGAAGAGAACATTCAGTACTTC. It encodes CASSLAGEENIQYF.

This CDR3 reads CASSFGTSGQFF. CDR3 DNA sequence: TGTGCCAGCAGCTTCGGGACTAGCGGGCAGTTCTTC. The rearrangement links TRBV11-2 to TRBJ2-1, with TRBD2 identical over 11 bases. The CDR3 has 12 residues. Trimming took 3 bases from V and 12 from J; bases not matched to a gene: 1. Germline loops: CDR1 SGHAT, CDR2 FQNNGV.

The V gene is TRBV2, the J gene TRBJ1-2; weak D call: TRBD1 (6 bases). Trimming took off 3 bases at V and 8 bases at J, with 10 bases between the two ends. CDR1 SNHLY and CDR2 FYNNEI come from the germline V gene. The CDR3 has 12 residues. CDR3 sequence (DNA): TGTGCCAGCAGTGAGAACAGGGCCGGCTACACCTTC. Translation gives CASSENRAGYTF.

This clone was counted a single time. The chain couples TRBV6-4 to TRBJ2-2; D not resolved. Germline V lookup: CDR1 MRHNA, CDR2 SNTAGT. CDR3 length equals 14 residues. V lost 3 bases, J lost 8 bases, and 13 bases lay in between. The CDR3 sequence is CASSETVEAGELFF. The CDR3 DNA reads as TGTGCCAGCAGTGAAACCGTCGAGGCGGGGGAGCTGTTTTTT.

The DNA for the CDR3 is TGTGCCAGCAGCTTACGACTAGCGGAGTTCAATGAGCAGTTCTTC. Protein sequence: CASSLRLAEFNEQFF. This rearrangement joins TRBV7-3 to TRBJ2-1, with 9 nucleotides matching TRBD2. Germline V gene lookup returns CDR1 SGHTA and CDR2 FQGTGA. The CDR3 sequence is 15 residues long. J gave up 6 bases and V 2 bases, and 5 bases lay outside the gene matches.

This clone came up a few times. The rearrangement joins TRBV27 to TRBJ1-1; D not resolved. Germline V gene lookup returns CDR1 MNHEY and CDR2 SMNVEV (reference sequence). Trimming cost V 6 bases and J 0 bases, with 8 bases left between them. CDR3 size: 13 residues. The CDR3 nucleotides are TGTGCCAGCAGGGAGGACCTGAACACTGAAGCTTTCTTT. Protein product: CASREDLNTEAFF.

The V gene is TRBV11-3, the J gene TRBJ2-3; TRBD2 aligns across 7 bases. Per the germline V gene, CDR1 is SGHNT and CDR2 is YENEEA. The CDR3 spans 15 residues. Trimming removed 5 bases from V and 2 bases from J; junction bases left unmatched: 7. CDR3 coding DNA: TGTGCCAGCAGCCCTGGGACTACGGTCACAGATACGCAGTATTTT. Translated: CASSPGTTVTDTQYF.

About this clone: At one end the junction does not follow the germline gene, possibly because of a read error. V gene TRBV7-7 combines with J gene TRBJ2-5; the D gene is possibly TRBD2 (8 bases). CDR3 length: 17 amino acids. In germline, CDR1 is SSHAT, CDR2 FNYEAQ (reference sequence). This CDR3 reads CASSSGGGSGIQETQYF. The CDR3 DNA reads as TGTGCTAGCAGCTCAGGGGGGGGTAGCGGGATCCAAGAGACCCAGTACTTC. Full variable domain (missing parts from reference TRBV7-7 and TRBJ2-5): GAGVSQSPRYKVTKRGQDVTLRCDPISSHATLYWYQQALGQGPEFLTYFNYEAQPDKSGLPSDRFSAERPEGSISTLTIQRTEQRDSAMYRCASSSGGGSGIQETQYFGPGTRLLVL.

V and J are TRBV28 and TRBJ2-7; 8 positions match TRBD1. The ends lost 3 bases at V and 5 bases at J; junction bases unmatched: 12. CDR1 and CDR2 (germline): MDHEN, SYDVKM. The CDR3 loop spans 16 amino acids. The CDR3 here is CASSFNLRTGSHEQYF. The CDR3 region has the DNA TGTGCCAGCAGTTTTAATCTGAGGACAGGGAGCCACGAGCAGTACTTC.

The chain links TRBV19 to TRBJ2-7; 11 bases align to TRBD1. Germline-derived CDR1 and CDR2 are LNHDA and SQIVND (reference sequence). This CDR3 has 13 residues. V trimming: 3 bases; J trimming: 6 bases; junction bases outside the gene matches: 1. The CDR3 is CASSIGTGGEQYF. Here the CDR3 DNA reads TGTGCCAGTAGTATTGGGACAGGGGGCGAGCAGTACTTC.

CDR3 sequence: CASRAGRGRETQYF. The DNA for the CDR3 is TGTGCCAGCAGAGCAGGGCGGGGCCGGGAGACCCAGTACTTC. V and J are TRBV27 and TRBJ2-5, with a tentative D call TRBD2 (6 bases). The germline V gene encodes CDR1 MNHEY and CDR2 SMNVEV (reference sequence). The V gene lost 6 bases and the J gene lost 5 bases, with 16 bases spanning the gap. The length of the CDR3 is 14 residues.

The rearrangement links TRBV7-9 to TRBJ1-2; TRBD1 might be the D (5 bases). Trimming cost V 1 base and J 7 bases, with 22 bases left between them. CDR1 and CDR2 (germline): SEHNR, FQNEAQ (reference sequence). This CDR3 contains 17 residues. The CDR3 sequence: CASSLVRTPTLRVGYTF. The CDR3, as DNA: TGTGCCAGCAGCTTAGTTCGGACACCTACCCTCAGGGTTGGCTACACCTTC. Full variable domain (rest looked up from reference TRBV7-9 and TRBJ1-2): DTGVSQNPRHKITKRGQNVTFRCDPISEHNRLYWYRQTLGQGPEFLTYFQNEAQLEKSRLLSDRFSAERPKGSFSTLEIQRTEQGDSAMYLCASSLVRTPTLRVGYTFGSGTRLTVV.

The rearrangement joins TRBV9 to TRBJ2-3, with D unresolved. CDR1 is SGDLS and CDR2 is YYNGEE in the germline V gene. Trimming cost V 4 bases and J 2 bases, with 14 bases left between them. The CDR3 length is 15 residues. CDR3 loop: CASSLVEAVTDTQYF. The CDR3 DNA reads as TGTGCCAGCAGCCTAGTAGAGGCAGTCACAGATACGCAGTATTTT.